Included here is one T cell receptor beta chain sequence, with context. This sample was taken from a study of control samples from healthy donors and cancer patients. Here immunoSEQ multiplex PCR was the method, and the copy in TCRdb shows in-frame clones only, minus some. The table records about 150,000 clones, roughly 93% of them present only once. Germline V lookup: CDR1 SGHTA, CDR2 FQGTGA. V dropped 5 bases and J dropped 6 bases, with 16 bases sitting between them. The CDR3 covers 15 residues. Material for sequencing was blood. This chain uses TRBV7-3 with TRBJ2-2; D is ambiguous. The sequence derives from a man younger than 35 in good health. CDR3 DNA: TGTGCCAGCAGCACCGAACTTGGGGATTCCGGGGAGCTGTTTTTT. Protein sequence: CASSTELGDSGELFF.